This TCR beta chain was captured by sequencing in a study of T cells in Graves' hyperthyroidism and ophthalmopathy. Overall study findings and caveats: Ophthalmopathy was separated from stable hyperthyroidism by a 13 V-J model. Ophthalmopathy was identified by the model a median about six months ahead of onset.

The investigators amplified TCR beta CDR3 regions from RNA transcripts. The HTBI primer set was used in a first-round RT-PCR of the TCR CDR3. From the multiplex PCR reads, TCRdb called clonotypes with MiXCR, one entry per CDR3 protein. In the table there are around 450,000 distinct CDR3 sequences, 15% to 19% of which are singletons. V was clipped by 0 bases and J by 5 bases; unmatched bases: 4. There are 14 residues in the CDR3. Per the germline V gene, CDR1 is SGHDT and CDR2 is YYEEEE. This clonotype was seen only a few times. Its antigen is currently unknown. PBMCs were derived from about 10 ml fresh peripheral blood.

Source material: blood. This clonotype originated in a woman between 18 and 29 years old with Graves' hyperthyroidism. The gene calls are TRBV5-6 and TRBJ2-7; 8 positions agree with TRBD1. DNA of the CDR3: TGTGCCAGCAGCTTGGCAGGGGGCGAAAACGAGCAGTACTTC. Its protein is CASSLAGGENEQYF.